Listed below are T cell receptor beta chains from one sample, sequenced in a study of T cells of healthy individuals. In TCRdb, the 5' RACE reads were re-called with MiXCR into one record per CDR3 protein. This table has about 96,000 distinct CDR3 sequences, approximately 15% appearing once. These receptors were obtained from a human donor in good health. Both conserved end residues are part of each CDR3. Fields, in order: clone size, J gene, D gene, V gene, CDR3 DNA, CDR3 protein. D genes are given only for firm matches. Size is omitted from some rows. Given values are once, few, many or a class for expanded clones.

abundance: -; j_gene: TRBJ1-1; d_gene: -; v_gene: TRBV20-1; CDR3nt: TGCAGTGCTAGGGCGGATACAAACACTGAAGCTTTCTTT; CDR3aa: CSARADTNTEAFF
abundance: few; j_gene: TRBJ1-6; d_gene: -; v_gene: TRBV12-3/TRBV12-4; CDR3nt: TGTGCCAGCAGTTTAGGGCCGCGGTTAACCCTCCACTTT; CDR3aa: CASSLGPRLTLHF
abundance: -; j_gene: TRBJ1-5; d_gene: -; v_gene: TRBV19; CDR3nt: TGTGCCAGTAGTAGCCAGCGGGGGCTCGGGCCCCAGCATTTT; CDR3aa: CASSSQRGLGPQHF
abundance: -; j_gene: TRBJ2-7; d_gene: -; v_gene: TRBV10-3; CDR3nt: TGTGCCATCAGGAAGATCGACAGTAGGAGTTACGAGCAGTACTTC; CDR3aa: CAIRKIDSRSYEQYF
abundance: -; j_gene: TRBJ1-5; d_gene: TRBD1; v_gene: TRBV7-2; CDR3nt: TGTGCCAGCAGCTTAGGGCCACCCGGGACAGGGGGCATGACCCAGCATTTT; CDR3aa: CASSLGPPGTGGMTQHF
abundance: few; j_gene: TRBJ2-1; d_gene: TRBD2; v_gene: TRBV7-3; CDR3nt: TGTGCCAGCAGCTCCCTCCCTAGCGGGGTTTACAATGAGCAGTTCTTC; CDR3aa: CASSSLPSGVYNEQFF
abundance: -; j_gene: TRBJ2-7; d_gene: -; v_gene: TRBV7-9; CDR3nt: TGTGCCAGCAGGTCCGGGACATCCCACGAGCAGTACTTC; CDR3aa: CASRSGTSHEQYF
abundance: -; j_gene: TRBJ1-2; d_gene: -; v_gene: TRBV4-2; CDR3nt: TGTGCCAGCAGCTATTTGTTAAACTATGGCTACACCTTC; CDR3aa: CASSYLLNYGYTF
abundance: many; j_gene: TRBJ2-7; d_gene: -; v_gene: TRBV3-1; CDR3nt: TGTGCCAGCAGCCAACCCCGGGACTTGGCCTACGAGCAGTACTTC; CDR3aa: CASSQPRDLAYEQYF
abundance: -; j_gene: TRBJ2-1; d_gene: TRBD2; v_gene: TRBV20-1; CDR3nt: TGCAGTGCTAGATGGCGGGAGGCCTACAATGAGCAGTTCTTC; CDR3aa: CSARWREAYNEQFF
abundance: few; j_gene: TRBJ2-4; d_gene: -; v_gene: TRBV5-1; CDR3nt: TGCGCCAGCAGCTTGGGGACAGCCAAAAACATTCAGTACTTC; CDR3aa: CASSLGTAKNIQYF
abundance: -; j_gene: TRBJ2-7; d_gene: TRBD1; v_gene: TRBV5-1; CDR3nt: TGTGCCAGCAGCTTGGAGAGGACAGGGCTCTACGAGCAGTACTTC; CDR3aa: CASSLERTGLYEQYF
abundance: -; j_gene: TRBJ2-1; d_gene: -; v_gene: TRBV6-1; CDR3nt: TGTGCCAGCAACCTTCCGGGACGTACACCAAGCTCCTACAATGAGCAGTTCTTC; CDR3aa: CASNLPGRTPSSYNEQFF
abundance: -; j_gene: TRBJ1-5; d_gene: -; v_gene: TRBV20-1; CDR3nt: TGCAGTGCTATGGGGAGGGCCGAAGCCAATCAGCCCCAGCATTTT; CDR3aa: CSAMGRAEANQPQHF
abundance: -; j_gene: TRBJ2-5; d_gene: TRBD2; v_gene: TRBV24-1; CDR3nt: TGTGCCACCAGTTATCCATCGGTAGCGGGAGTTGAGACCCAGTACTTC; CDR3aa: CATSYPSVAGVETQYF
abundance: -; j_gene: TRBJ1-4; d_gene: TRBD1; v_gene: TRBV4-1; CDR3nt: TGCGCCAGCAGCTTAGACAGGGGACGCCCTAATGAAAAACTGTTTTTT; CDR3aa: CASSLDRGRPNEKLFF
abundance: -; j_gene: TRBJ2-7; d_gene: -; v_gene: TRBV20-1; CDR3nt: TGCAGTGCTAGAAGGGAAACCTACGAGCAGTACTTC; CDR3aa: CSARRETYEQYF
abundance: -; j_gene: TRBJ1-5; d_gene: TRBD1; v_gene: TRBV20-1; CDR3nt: TGCAGTGCTAGACAGGGGGCTCATCAGCCCCAGCATTTT; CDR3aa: CSARQGAHQPQHF
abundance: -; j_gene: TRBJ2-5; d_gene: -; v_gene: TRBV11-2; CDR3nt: TGTGCCAGCACCCGGCGACAGCAAGAGACCCAGTACTTC; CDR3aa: CASTRRQQETQYF
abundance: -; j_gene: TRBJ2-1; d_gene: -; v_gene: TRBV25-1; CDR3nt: TGTGCCAGCAGTGTGGGGAATGAGCAGTTATTC; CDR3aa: CASSVGNEQLF
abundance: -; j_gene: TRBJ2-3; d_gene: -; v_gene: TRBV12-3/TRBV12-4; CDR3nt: TGTGCCAGCAGTCCGCCGCCAGCCACAGATACGCAGTATTTT; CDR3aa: CASSPPPATDTQYF
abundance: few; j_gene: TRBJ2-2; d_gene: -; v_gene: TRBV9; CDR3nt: TGTGCCAGCAGCGTAGATCAGGAGAGCACCGGGGAGCTGTTTTTT; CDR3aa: CASSVDQESTGELFF
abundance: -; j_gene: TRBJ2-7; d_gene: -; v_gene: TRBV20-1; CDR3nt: TGCAGTGCTAGAGCGTTTGGGGAGGCGGAGGGGGTTTACGAGCAGTACTTC; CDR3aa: CSARAFGEAEGVYEQYF
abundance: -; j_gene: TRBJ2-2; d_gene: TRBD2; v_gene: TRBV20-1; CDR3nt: TGCAGTGCTAAGGATAGCGGGAGGATAGGCACCGGGGAGCTGTTTTTT; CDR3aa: CSAKDSGRIGTGELFF
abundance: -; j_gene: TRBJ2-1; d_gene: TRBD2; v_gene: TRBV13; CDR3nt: TGTGTCAGCAGCCTCAAAGCGGGAGGGGGAGATGAGCAGTTCTTC; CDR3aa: CVSSLKAGGGDEQFF
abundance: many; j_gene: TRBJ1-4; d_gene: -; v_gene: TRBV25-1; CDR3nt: TGTGCCAGCAGTGACACAACTAATGAAAAACTGTTTTTT; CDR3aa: CASSDTTNEKLFF
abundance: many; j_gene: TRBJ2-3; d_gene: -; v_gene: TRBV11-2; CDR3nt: TGTGCCAGCAGCTTAGACATCACAGATACGCAGTATTTT; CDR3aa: CASSLDITDTQYF
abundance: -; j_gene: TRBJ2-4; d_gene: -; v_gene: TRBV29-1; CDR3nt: TGCAGCGTTGTATGGCCGCTAGCCAAAAACATTCAGTACTTC; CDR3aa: CSVVWPLAKNIQYF
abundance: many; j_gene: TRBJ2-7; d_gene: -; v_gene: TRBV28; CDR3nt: TGTGCCAGCAGTTTAGGTCGGCGGAGGAGCTCCTACGAGCAGTACTTC; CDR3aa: CASSLGRRRSSYEQYF
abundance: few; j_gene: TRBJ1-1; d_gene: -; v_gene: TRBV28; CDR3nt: TGTGCCAGCAGTGATTGGGGGACAATGAACACTGAAGCTTTCTTT; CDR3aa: CASSDWGTMNTEAFF
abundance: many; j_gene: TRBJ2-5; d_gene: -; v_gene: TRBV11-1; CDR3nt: TGTGCCAGCAGCCGTGACGGACGAGAGACCCAGTACTTC; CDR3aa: CASSRDGRETQYF